This T cell receptor (beta chain) was retrieved from a study of blood T cell repertoires in COVID-19. This clone was observed once. The CDR3 contains 13 residues. Germline-derived CDR1 and CDR2 are SGDLS and YYNGEE. Trimming pared 1 base from V and 3 bases from J, leaving 7 bases between. Libraries were prepared by immunoSEQ multiplex PCR; TCRdb keeps only in-frame clonotypes and omits some of them. The data contain tens of thousands of clones, 80% to 90% of them singletons. This clonotype was obtained from a man between 60 and 75 years old with acute or convalescent COVID-19. What was sequenced was peripheral blood. The chain has TRBV9 and TRBJ1-1, with unresolved D. The CDR3 reads CASSVREDTEAFF. The CDR3 DNA follows: TGTGCCAGCAGCGTAAGAGAGGACACTGAAGCTTTCTTT.